Listed below are T cell receptor beta chains from one sample, sequenced in a study of CD8 T cells in ankylosing spondylitis. TCRdb ran MiXCR on the 5' RACE reads and lists one entry per CDR3 protein. The data contain around 770,000 distinct CDR3 sequences, approximately 12% of them singletons. The sequenced sample was blood, either unsorted or a sorted T cell fraction (not recorded which). The receptor source for this set is a male donor with ankylosing spondylitis. Each CDR3 is given with its conserved first and last residue. Each record gives: V gene, D gene, J gene, clone size, CDR3 protein, CDR3 DNA. D genes are given only for firm matches. Not every row has a clone size; where given, it reads once, few, many or a size class.

V gene: TRBV6-1; D gene: NA; J gene: TRBJ1-1; clone size: few; CDR3 protein: CATSSGAFF; CDR3 DNA: TGTGCCACCTCGTCCGGAGCTTTCTTT
V gene: TRBV5-6; D gene: TRBD1; J gene: TRBJ1-4; clone size: NA; CDR3 protein: CASSGGGTGVKLFF; CDR3 DNA: TGTGCCAGCAGCGGCGGGGGGACAGGGGTAAAACTGTTTTTT
V gene: TRBV6-5; D gene: NA; J gene: TRBJ1-1; clone size: many; CDR3 protein: CASSLGGRRNTEAFF; CDR3 DNA: TGTGCCAGCAGTTTAGGGGGGAGAAGGAACACTGAAGCTTTCTTT
V gene: TRBV7-2; D gene: NA; J gene: TRBJ2-7; clone size: few; CDR3 protein: CASSFRQRVLYF; CDR3 DNA: TGTGCCAGCAGTTTTAGACAGAGAGTCCTCTACTTC
V gene: TRBV28; D gene: NA; J gene: TRBJ2-5; clone size: NA; CDR3 protein: CASSSPGRGETQYF; CDR3 DNA: TGTGCCAGCAGTTCCCCTGGCAGGGGCGAGACCCAGTACTTC
V gene: TRBV5-7; D gene: NA; J gene: TRBJ1-2; clone size: few; CDR3 protein: CASTLPGIMANYGYTF; CDR3 DNA: TGTGCCAGCACCCTTCCCGGGATAATGGCTAACTATGGCTACACCTTC
V gene: TRBV7-2; D gene: TRBD2; J gene: TRBJ2-3; clone size: NA; CDR3 protein: CASSGPGLGTDTQYF; CDR3 DNA: TGTGCCAGCAGCGGACCCGGACTAGGGACAGATACGCAGTATTTT
V gene: TRBV7-3; D gene: NA; J gene: TRBJ1-1; clone size: NA; CDR3 protein: CASSLLVDTVAFF; CDR3 DNA: TGTGCCAGCAGCTTACTAGTAGATACAGTAGCTTTCTTT
V gene: TRBV4-2; D gene: TRBD1; J gene: TRBJ1-4; clone size: few; CDR3 protein: CASRSDRGGGEKLFF; CDR3 DNA: TGTGCCAGCCGCTCCGACAGGGGAGGCGGCGAAAAACTGTTTTTT
V gene: TRBV6-1; D gene: TRBD1; J gene: TRBJ1-5; clone size: NA; CDR3 protein: CASTYPGQGGGQPQHF; CDR3 DNA: TGTGCCAGCACCTACCCGGGACAGGGGGGTGGGCAGCCCCAGCATTTT
V gene: TRBV10-3; D gene: NA; J gene: TRBJ1-2; clone size: many; CDR3 protein: CAISESQGHDYGYTF; CDR3 DNA: TGTGCCATCAGTGAGTCGCAGGGGCACGACTATGGCTACACCTTC
V gene: TRBV20-1; D gene: NA; J gene: TRBJ2-3; clone size: few; CDR3 protein: CSPRLDTQYF; CDR3 DNA: TGCAGTCCTCGGTTAGATACGCAGTATTTT
V gene: TRBV7-9; D gene: NA; J gene: TRBJ1-6; clone size: few; CDR3 protein: CASSLRAVNSPLHF; CDR3 DNA: TGTGCCAGCAGCTTGCGGGCAGTAAATTCACCCCTCCACTTT
V gene: TRBV6-2/TRBV6-3; D gene: TRBD2; J gene: TRBJ2-1; clone size: NA; CDR3 protein: CASSYAGLAVTKGSYNEQFF; CDR3 DNA: TGTGCCAGCAGTTACGCTGGACTAGCGGTGACCAAGGGCTCCTACAATGAGCAGTTCTTC
V gene: TRBV10-3; D gene: NA; J gene: TRBJ2-5; clone size: few; CDR3 protein: CAIRGVSQETQYF; CDR3 DNA: TGTGCCATCAGAGGGGTCTCACAAGAGACCCAGTACTTC
V gene: TRBV28; D gene: NA; J gene: TRBJ2-7; clone size: NA; CDR3 protein: CASGARVGAYEQYF; CDR3 DNA: TGTGCCAGCGGGGCCAGGGTGGGGGCCTACGAGCAGTACTTC